The T cell receptor beta chain described here comes from a study of OX40 agonist ivuxolimab in advanced cancers. About the study: Enrollees could have had prior anti-PD-1, anti-PD-L1 or anti-CTLA-4 therapy, which about 40% had received.

Points on this clone: The target antigen is unknown.

Overall study findings and caveats: In general, CD8+ T cells held more expanded clones than CD4+ did, on average.

Only in-frame clones appear in the TCRdb table, and some are missing; sequencing was by immunoSEQ multiplex PCR. The sample carries under 85,000 clones, around 80% recorded once. The CDR3 is made up of 15 amino acids. The V end lost 2 bases, the J end lost 6 bases, and 11 bases lay between the germline ends. Germline V gene sequence: CDR1 MNHEY, CDR2 SVGAGI. The material sequenced was CD4+ or CD8+ T cells sorted from blood, taken in a trial of the OX40 agonist ivuxolimab. This TCR derives from an adult with an advanced solid tumor such as melanoma, head and neck, liver or kidney cancer. The chain employs TRBV6-5 and TRBJ1-6, with D hard to call. The CDR3, as DNA: TGTGCCAGCAGTTACAGATCGTCAGCTAATTCACCCCTCCACTTT. Residues: CASSYRSSANSPLHF.